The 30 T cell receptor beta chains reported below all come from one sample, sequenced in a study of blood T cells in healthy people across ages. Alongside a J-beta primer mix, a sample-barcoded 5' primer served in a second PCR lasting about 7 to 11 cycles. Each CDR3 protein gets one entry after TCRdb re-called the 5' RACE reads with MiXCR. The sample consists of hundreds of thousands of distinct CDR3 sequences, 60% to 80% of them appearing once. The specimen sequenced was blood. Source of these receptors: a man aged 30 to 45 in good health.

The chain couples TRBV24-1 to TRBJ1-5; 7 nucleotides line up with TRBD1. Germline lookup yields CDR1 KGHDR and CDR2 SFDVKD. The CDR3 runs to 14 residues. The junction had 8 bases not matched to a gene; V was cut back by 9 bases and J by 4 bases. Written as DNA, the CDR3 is TGTGCCACCCAAAAAGGACAGGATAATCAGCCCCAGCATTTT. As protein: CATQKGQDNQPQHF.

CDR3 sequence reads: CSAKSGVGLNTEAFF. Here the CDR3 DNA reads TGCAGTGCTAAATCAGGGGTGGGACTGAACACTGAAGCTTTCTTT. The V call is TRBV20-1, the J call TRBJ1-1, with D possibly TRBD1 on 6 matching bases. CDR3 length equals 15 residues. Trimming left V 4 bases short and J 0 bases short, with 15 bases between. CDR1 and CDR2 (germline): DFQATT, SNEGSKA (reference sequence).

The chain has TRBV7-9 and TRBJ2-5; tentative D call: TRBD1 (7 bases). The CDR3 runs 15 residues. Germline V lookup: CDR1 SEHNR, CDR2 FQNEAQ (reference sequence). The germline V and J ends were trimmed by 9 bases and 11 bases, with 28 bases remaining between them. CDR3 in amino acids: CASLSPRGALEEQYF. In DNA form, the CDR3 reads TGTGCCAGTCTGTCCCCCAGGGGGGCCCTTGAAGAGCAGTACTTC.

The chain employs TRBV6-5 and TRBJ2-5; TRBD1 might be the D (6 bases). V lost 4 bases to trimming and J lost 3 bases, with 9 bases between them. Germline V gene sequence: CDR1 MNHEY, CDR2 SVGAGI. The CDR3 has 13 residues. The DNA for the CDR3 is TGTGCCAGCAGTTGGACAGCCGAAGAGACCCAGTACTTC. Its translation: CASSWTAEETQYF.

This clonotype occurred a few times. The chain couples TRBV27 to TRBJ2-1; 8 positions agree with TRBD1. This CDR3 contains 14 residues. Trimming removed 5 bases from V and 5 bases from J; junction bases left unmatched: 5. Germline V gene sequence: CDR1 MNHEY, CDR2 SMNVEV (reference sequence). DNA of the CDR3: TGTGCCAGCAGTCTCCGACAGGGGAACAATGAGCAGTTCTTC. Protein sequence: CASSLRQGNNEQFF.

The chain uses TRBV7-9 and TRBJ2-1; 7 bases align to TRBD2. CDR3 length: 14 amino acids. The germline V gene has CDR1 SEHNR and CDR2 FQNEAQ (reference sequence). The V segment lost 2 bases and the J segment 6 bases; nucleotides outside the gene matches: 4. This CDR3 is CASSLTQRGNEQFF. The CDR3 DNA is TGTGCCAGCAGCTTAACACAGCGGGGCAATGAGCAGTTCTTC.

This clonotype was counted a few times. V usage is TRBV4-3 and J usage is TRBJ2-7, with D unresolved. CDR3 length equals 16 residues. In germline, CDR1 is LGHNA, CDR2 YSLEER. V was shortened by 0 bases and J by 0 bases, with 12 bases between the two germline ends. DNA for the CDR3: TGCGCCAGCAGCCAAGAAGAGGCGGTGGCCTCCTACGAGCAGTACTTC. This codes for CASSQEEAVASYEQYF.

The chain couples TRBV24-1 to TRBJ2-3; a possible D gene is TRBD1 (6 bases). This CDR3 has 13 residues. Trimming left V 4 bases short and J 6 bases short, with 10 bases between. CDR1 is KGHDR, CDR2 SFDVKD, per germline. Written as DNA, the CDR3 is TGTGCCACCAGTGAGGCAGGGGACGATACGCAGTATTTT. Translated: CATSEAGDDTQYF.

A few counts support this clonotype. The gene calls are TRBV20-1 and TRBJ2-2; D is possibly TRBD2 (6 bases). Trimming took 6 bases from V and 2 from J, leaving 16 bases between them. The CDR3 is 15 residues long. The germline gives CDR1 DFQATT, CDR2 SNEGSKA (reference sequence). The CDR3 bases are TGCAGTGCGCCACGCGGCGGGATTAACACCGGGGAGCTGTTTTTT. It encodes CSAPRGGINTGELFF.

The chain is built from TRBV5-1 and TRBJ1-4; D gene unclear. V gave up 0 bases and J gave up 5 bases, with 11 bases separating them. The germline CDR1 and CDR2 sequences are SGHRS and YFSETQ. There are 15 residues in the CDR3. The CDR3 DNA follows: TGCGCCAGCAGCTTGGGGGCGATCGACAATGAAAAACTGTTTTTT. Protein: CASSLGAIDNEKLFF.

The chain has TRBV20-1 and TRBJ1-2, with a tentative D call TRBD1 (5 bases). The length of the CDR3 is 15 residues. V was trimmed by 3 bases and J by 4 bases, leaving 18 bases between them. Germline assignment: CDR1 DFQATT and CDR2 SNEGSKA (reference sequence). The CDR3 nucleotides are TGCAGTGCTAGTGGGGCCCCTCCTTCGAGCTATGGCTACACCTTC. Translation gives CSASGAPPSSYGYTF.

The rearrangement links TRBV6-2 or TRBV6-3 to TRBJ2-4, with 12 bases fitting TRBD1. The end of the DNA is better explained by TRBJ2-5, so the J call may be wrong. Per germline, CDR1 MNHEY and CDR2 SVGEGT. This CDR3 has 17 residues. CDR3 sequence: CASSYSPGQGAEETQYF. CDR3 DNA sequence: TGTGCCAGCAGTTATTCTCCGGGACAGGGGGCAGAAGAGACCCAGTACTTC.

CDR3 DNA sequence: TGTGCCAGCAGCGTCCGAGACGGTAATGAAAAACTGTTTTTT. Translated: CASSVRDGNEKLFF. This chain joins TRBV9 and TRBJ1-4, with unresolved D. Germline-derived CDR1 and CDR2 are SGDLS and YYNGEE. Trimming took off 2 bases at V and 4 bases at J, with 9 bases between the two ends. This CDR3 contains 14 residues.

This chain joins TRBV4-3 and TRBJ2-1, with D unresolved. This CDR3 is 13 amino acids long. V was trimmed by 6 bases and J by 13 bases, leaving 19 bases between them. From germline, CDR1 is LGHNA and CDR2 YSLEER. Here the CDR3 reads CASRSSFVDPQFF. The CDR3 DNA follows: TGCGCCAGCAGATCAAGCTTTGTCGATCCCCAGTTCTTC.

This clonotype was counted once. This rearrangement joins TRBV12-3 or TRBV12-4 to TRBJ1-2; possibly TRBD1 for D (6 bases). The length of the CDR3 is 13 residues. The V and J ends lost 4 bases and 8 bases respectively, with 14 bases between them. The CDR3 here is CASSSYRVRGYTF. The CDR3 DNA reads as TGTGCCAGCAGTTCATACAGGGTCCGGGGCTACACCTTC.

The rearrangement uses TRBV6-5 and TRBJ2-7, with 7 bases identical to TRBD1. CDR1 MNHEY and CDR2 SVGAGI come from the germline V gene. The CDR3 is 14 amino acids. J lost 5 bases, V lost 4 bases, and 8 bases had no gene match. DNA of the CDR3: TGTGCCAGCAGTTCCGACAGGGTTTCGGACGAGCAGTACTTC. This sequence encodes CASSSDRVSDEQYF.

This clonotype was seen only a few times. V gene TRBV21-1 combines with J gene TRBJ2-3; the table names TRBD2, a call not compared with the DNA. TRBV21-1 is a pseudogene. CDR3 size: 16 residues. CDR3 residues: CASSKVGGPSTDTQYF. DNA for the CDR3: TGTGCCAGCAGCAAAGTGGGAGGACCTAGCACAGATACGCAGTATTTT.

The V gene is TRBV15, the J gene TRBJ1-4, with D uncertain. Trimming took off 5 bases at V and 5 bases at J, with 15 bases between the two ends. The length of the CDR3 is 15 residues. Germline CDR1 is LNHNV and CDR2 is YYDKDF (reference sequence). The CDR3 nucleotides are TGTGCCACCAGCGGCAGGTCTGGGAGGAATGAAAAACTGTTTTTT. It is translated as CATSGRSGRNEKLFF.

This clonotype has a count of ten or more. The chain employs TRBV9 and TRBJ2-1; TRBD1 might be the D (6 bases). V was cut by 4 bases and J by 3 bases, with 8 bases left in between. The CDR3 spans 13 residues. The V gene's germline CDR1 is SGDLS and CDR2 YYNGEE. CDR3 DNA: TGTGCCAGCAGCTCACAGGGCTACAATGAGCAGTTCTTC. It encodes CASSSQGYNEQFF.

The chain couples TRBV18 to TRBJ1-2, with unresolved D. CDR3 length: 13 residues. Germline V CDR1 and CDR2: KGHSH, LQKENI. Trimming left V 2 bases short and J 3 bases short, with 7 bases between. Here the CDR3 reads CASSPGVYYGYTF. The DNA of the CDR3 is TGTGCCAGCTCACCAGGGGTGTACTATGGCTACACCTTC. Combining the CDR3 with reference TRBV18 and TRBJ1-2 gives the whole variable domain NAGVMQNPRHLVRRRGQEARLRCSPMKGHSHVYWYRQLPEEGLKFMVYLQKENIIDESGMPKERFSAEFPKEGPSILRIQQVVRGDSAAYFCASSPGVYYGYTFGSGTRLTVV.

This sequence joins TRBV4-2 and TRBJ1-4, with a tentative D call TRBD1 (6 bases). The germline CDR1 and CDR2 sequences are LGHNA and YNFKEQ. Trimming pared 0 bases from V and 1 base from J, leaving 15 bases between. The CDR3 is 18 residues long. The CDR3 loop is CASSQDPAGEETNEKLFF. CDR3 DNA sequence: TGTGCCAGCAGCCAAGATCCCGCAGGGGAGGAAACTAATGAAAAACTGTTTTTT.

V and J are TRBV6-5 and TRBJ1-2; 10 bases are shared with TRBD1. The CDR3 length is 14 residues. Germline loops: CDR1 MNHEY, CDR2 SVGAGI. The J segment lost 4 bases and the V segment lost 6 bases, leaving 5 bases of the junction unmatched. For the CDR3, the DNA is TGTGCCAGCAGCTCGACAGGGGGCGCCTATGGCTACACCTTC. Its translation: CASSSTGGAYGYTF.

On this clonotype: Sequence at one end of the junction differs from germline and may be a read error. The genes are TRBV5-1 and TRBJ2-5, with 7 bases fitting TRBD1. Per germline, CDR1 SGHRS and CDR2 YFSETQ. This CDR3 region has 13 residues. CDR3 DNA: TGCGCCAGCAGGTTGGACAGGCAAGAGACCCAGTACTTC. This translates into CASRLDRQETQYF.

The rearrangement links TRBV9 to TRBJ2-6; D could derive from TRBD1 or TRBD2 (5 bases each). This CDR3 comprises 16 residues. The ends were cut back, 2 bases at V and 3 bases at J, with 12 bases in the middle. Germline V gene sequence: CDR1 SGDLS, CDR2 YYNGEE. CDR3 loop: CASSVGRGHGANVLTF. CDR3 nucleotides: TGTGCCAGCAGCGTGGGACGGGGCCATGGGGCCAACGTCCTGACTTTC.

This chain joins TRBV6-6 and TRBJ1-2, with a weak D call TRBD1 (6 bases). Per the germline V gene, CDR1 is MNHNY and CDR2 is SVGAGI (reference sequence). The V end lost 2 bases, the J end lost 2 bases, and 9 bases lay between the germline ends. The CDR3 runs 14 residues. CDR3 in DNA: TGTGCCAGCAGTTACACACAGGGAAACTATGGCTACACCTTC. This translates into CASSYTQGNYGYTF.

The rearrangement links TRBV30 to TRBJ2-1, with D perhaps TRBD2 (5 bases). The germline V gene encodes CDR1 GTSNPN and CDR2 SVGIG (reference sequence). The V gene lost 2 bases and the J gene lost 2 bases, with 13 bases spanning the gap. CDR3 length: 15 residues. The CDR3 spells CAWSPGLGAYNEQFF. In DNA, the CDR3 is TGTGCCTGGAGTCCTGGACTGGGCGCCTACAATGAGCAGTTCTTC.

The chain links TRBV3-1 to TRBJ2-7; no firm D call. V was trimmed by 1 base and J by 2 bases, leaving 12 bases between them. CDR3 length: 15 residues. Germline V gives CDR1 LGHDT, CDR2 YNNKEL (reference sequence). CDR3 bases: TGTGCCAGCAGCCAAGGTATCACAGTTACCTACGAGCAGTACTTC. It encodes CASSQGITVTYEQYF.

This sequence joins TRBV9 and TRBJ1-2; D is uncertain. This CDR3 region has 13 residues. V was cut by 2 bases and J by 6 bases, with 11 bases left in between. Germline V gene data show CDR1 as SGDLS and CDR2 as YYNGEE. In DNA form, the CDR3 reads TGTGCCAGCAGCGTGGACGAGAACGATGGCTACACCTTC. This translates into CASSVDENDGYTF. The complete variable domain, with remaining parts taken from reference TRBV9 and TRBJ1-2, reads DSGVTQTPKHLITATGQRVTLRCSPRSGDLSVYWYQQSLDQGLQFLIQYYNGEERAKGNILERFSAQQFPDLHSELNLSSLELGDSALYFCASSVDENDGYTFGSGTRLTVV.

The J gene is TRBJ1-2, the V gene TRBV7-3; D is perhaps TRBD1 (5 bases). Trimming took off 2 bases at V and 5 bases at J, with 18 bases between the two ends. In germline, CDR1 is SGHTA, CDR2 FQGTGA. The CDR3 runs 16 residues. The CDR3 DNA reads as TGTGCCAGCAGCTTAGCGGGGCCTTCAATCGGATATGGCTACACCTTC. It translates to CASSLAGPSIGYGYTF. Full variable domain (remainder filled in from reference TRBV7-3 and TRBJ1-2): GAGVSQTPSNKVTEKGKYVELRCDPISGHTALYWYRQSLGQGPEFLIYFQGTGAADDSGLPNDRFFAVRPEGSVSTLKIQRTERGDSAVYLCASSLAGPSIGYGYTFGSGTRLTVV.

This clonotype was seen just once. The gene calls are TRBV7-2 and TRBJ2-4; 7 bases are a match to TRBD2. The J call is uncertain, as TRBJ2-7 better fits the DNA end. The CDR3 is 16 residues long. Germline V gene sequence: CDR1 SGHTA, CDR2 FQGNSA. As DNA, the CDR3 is TGTGCCAGCAGCTTAGTAGGCCTAGCGGAACCCTACGAGCAGTACTTC. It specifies CASSLVGLAEPYEQYF.